This TCR beta chain was sequenced for a study of blood T cell repertoires in COVID-19. Trimming removed 10 bases from V and 5 bases from J; junction bases left unmatched: 11. The CDR3 consists of 14 residues. From germline, CDR1 is WSHSY and CDR2 SAAADI. The assay was immunoSEQ multiplex PCR, and TCRdb's table has in-frame clones only and misses some. The top ten hold 3.5% to 4.5% of the sample, which has 200,000 to 300,000 clones, roughly 90% seen once. The chain employs TRBV10-2 and TRBJ2-1, with 7 bases matching TRBD2. The sequence was obtained from a man between 60 and 75 years old who had recovered from COVID-19. Sequenced: peripheral blood. The CDR3 nucleotides are TGCGCCACCACGCCCCTAGCGGAAAACAATGAGCAGTTCTTC. It encodes CATTPLAENNEQFF.